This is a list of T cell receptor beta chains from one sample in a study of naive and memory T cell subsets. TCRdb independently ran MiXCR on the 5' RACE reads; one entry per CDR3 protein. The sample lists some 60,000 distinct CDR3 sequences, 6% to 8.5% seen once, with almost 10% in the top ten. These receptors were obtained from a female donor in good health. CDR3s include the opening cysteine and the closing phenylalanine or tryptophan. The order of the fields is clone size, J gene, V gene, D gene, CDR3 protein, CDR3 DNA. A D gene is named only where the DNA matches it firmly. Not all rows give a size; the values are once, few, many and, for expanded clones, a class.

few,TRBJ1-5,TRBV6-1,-,CASRLHRVSNQPQHF,TGTGCCAGCAGGCTACACAGGGTTAGCAATCAGCCCCAGCATTTT
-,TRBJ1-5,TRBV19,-,CASSIDRDQPQHF,TGTGCCAGTAGTATAGACAGGGATCAGCCCCAGCATTTT
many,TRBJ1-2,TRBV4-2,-,CASSQELDYGYTF,TGTGCCAGCAGCCAGGAGTTGGACTATGGCTACACCTTC
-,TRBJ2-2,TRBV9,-,CASSALDSDTGELFF,TGTGCCAGCAGCGCCCTAGACAGCGATACCGGGGAGCTGTTTTTT
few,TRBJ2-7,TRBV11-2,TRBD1,CASSFIRTGGEQYF,TGTGCCAGCAGCTTTATAAGGACAGGGGGCGAGCAGTACTTC
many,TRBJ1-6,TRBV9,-,CASSAGGVVSPLHF,TGTGCCAGCAGCGCGGGAGGTGTAGTTTCACCCCTCCACTTT
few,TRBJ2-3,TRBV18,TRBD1,CASRGQNGFYPTDTQYF,TGTGCCAGCAGGGGACAGAACGGATTTTACCCTACAGATACGCAGTATTTT
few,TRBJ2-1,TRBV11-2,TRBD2,CASSPGTSGVSNEQFF,TGTGCCAGCAGCCCCGGGACTAGCGGGGTCAGCAATGAGCAGTTCTTC
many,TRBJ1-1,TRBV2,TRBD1,CASSGQGLLMNTEAFF,TGTGCCAGCAGTGGACAGGGGCTCCTCATGAACACTGAAGCTTTCTTT
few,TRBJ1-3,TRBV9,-,CASSVGGNSGNTIYF,TGTGCCAGCAGCGTAGGGGGGAACTCTGGAAACACCATATATTTT
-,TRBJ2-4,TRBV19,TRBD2,CASTLSSGGVNIQYF,TGTGCCAGTACTTTATCTAGCGGGGGGGTGAACATTCAGTACTTC
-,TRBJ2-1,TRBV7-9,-,CASSPGGSVNEQFF,TGTGCCAGCAGCCCTGGGGGATCGGTCAATGAGCAGTTCTTC
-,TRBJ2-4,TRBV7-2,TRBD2,CASSSILAGQNIQYF,TGTGCCAGCAGCTCAATTCTAGCGGGTCAAAACATTCAGTACTTC
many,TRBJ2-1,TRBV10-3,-,CAISSHGNEQFF,TGTGCCATCAGCTCACACGGGAATGAGCAGTTCTTC
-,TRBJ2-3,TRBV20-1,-,CSARADLASGDTQYF,TGCAGTGCTAGAGCCGATCTAGCGTCCGGAGATACGCAGTATTTT
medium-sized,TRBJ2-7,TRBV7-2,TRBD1,CASSLTLDRGINEQYF,TGTGCCAGCAGCTTAACGCTGGACAGGGGAATAAACGAGCAGTACTTC
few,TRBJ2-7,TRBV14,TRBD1,CASSRFTLQGAGNEQYF,TGTGCCAGCAGCCGATTTACGCTACAGGGGGCCGGGAACGAGCAGTACTTC
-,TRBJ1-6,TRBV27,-,CASSIKSSPLHF,TGTGCCAGCAGCATAAAAAGTTCACCCCTCCACTTT
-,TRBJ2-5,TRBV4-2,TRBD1,CASSRPGQGIETQYF,TGTGCCAGCAGCCGACCGGGACAGGGAATAGAGACCCAGTACTTC
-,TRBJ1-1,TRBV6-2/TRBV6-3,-,CASSYGTEAFF,TGTGCCAGCAGTTACGGGACTGAAGCTTTCTTT
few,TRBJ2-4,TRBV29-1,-,CSVAPTEGIQYF,TGCAGCGTTGCGCCTACTGAGGGCATTCAGTACTTC
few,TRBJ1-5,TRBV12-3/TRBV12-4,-,CASSLGTQPQHF,TGTGCCAGCAGTTTGGGCACTCAGCCCCAGCATTTT
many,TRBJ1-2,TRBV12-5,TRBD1,CASGLQGAYGYTF,TGTGCTAGTGGTCTTCAGGGGGCGTATGGCTACACCTTC
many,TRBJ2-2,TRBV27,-,CASSLDIGGELFF,TGTGCCAGCAGTCTGGACATCGGAGGGGAGCTGTTTTTT
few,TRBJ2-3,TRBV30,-,CAWGGDLTGRSTDTQYF,TGTGCCTGGGGTGGGGACCTAACCGGCCGTAGCACAGATACGCAGTATTTT
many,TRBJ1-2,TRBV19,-,CASSSSSHYGYTF,TGTGCCAGTAGTTCCAGCAGCCACTATGGCTACACCTTC
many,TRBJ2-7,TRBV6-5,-,CASMKGQGDEQYF,TGTGCCAGCATGAAAGGACAAGGAGACGAGCAGTACTTC
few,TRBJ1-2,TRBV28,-,CASSSMTGTYGDTF,TGTGCCAGCAGTTCAATGACTGGGACTTATGGCGACACCTTC
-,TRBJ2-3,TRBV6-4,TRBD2,CASRLAGGTDTQYF,TGTGCCAGCAGATTGGCGGGGGGCACAGATACGCAGTATTTT
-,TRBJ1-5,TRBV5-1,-,CASSLQGMGQPQHF,TGCGCCAGCTCACTACAGGGAATGGGTCAGCCCCAGCATTTT
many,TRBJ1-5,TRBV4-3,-,CASSQDGENQPQHF,TGCGCCAGCAGCCAAGACGGTGAGAATCAGCCCCAGCATTTT
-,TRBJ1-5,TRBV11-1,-,CASSPRGLGNQPQHF,TGTGCCAGCAGCCCTCGCGGGTTGGGGAATCAGCCCCAGCATTTT
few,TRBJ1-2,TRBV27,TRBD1,CASRLGTGGWSYGYTF,TGTGCCAGCAGACTTGGGACAGGGGGATGGAGCTATGGCTACACCTTC
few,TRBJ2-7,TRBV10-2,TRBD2,CASSDVGGGSSSYEQYF,TGCGCCAGCAGTGACGTGGGCGGGGGTTCGAGCTCCTACGAGCAGTACTTC
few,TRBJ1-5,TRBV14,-,CASAFEGSRGSNQPQHF,TGTGCCAGTGCTTTTGAGGGGTCCCGAGGGAGCAATCAGCCCCAGCATTTT
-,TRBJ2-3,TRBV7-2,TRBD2,CASSLQSGGARDTQYF,TGTGCCAGCAGCTTACAAAGCGGGGGGGCAAGAGATACGCAGTATTTT
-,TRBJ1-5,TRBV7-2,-,CASSFGQSGVQPQHF,TGTGCCAGCAGCTTCGGACAAAGTGGGGTTCAGCCCCAGCATTTT
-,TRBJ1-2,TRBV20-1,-,CSATTQGNRYYGYTF,TGCAGTGCTACCACCCAGGGCAATCGTTACTATGGCTACACCTTC
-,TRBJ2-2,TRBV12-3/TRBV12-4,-,CASRVRRGNTGELFF,TGTGCCAGTCGAGTTAGACGGGGGAACACCGGGGAGCTGTTTTTT
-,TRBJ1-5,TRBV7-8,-,CASSLVPDQPQHF,TGTGCCAGCAGCTTAGTGCCGGATCAGCCCCAGCATTTT
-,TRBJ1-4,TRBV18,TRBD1,CASSSGQGVTNEKLFF,TGTGCCAGCTCATCCGGACAGGGGGTGACTAATGAAAAACTGTTTTTT
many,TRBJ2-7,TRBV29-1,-,CSVLLAGRGYEQYF,TGCAGCGTTTTGTTAGCAGGCCGGGGGTACGAGCAGTACTTC
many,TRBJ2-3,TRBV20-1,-,CSATGFGQITDTQYF,TGCAGTGCGACGGGGTTCGGACAGATCACAGATACGCAGTATTTT